Listed below are T cell receptor beta chains from one sample, sequenced in a study of blood T cells in healthy people across ages. TCRdb passed the 5' RACE reads through MiXCR, listing each CDR3 protein once. This sample carries approximately 700,000 distinct CDR3 sequences, roughly 32% of them seen once, and the ten largest clones take approximately 15%. Input material: blood. The source of these receptors is an elderly woman in good health. CDR3s include the opening cysteine and the closing phenylalanine or tryptophan. The D gene is left open where the match is weak. Clone size is shown for a subset of rows, as once, few, many or a class of expanded clone.

v_gene	abundance	j_gene	d_gene	CDR3nt	CDR3aa
TRBV27	.	TRBJ2-1	TRBD2	TGTGCCAGCAGTTTGGGCGGGAGGCGGCCTGAGCAGTTCTTC	CASSLGGRRPEQFF
TRBV12-3/TRBV12-4	once	TRBJ2-5	.	TGTGCCAGCAGAAACGAAGAGACCCAGTACTTC	CASRNEETQYF
TRBV20-1	many	TRBJ1-6	.	TGCAGTGCTAGAGGGGGACGGGAGAATTCACCCCTCCACTTT	CSARGGRENSPLHF
TRBV2	.	TRBJ1-5	.	TGTGCCAGCAAGTTGGATTATAGGCGCAATCAGCCCCAGCATTTT	CASKLDYRRNQPQHF
TRBV10-2	few	TRBJ1-1	.	TGCGCCAGCAGTGAGGTGGGGGGGAACACTGAAGCTTTCTTT	CASSEVGGNTEAFF
TRBV5-1	.	TRBJ1-4	TRBD1	TGCGCCAGCAGCTTGGCAGGGGGCGGTTCTAATGAAAAACCGTTTTTT	CASSLAGGGSNEKPFF
TRBV7-9	many	TRBJ2-1	TRBD2	TGTGCCAGCAGCTTAGAAGCGGGGGTAGGACATGAGCAGTTCTTC	CASSLEAGVGHEQFF
TRBV5-1	many	TRBJ2-1	.	TGCGCCAGCAGCTCCCGACAGGGAGGTGAGCAGTTCTTC	CASSSRQGGEQFF
TRBV9	many	TRBJ2-1	TRBD1	TGTGCCAGCAGCACACTGACAGGGGGCCACAATGAGCAGTTCTTC	CASSTLTGGHNEQFF
TRBV24-1	few	TRBJ2-3	TRBD1	TGTGCCACCAGTGGAAGCCTGGGACAGGGGGCCACAGATACGCAGTATTTT	CATSGSLGQGATDTQYF
TRBV20-1	many	TRBJ2-3	.	TGCAGTGCTAGCGGGGCAGATACGCAGTATTTT	CSASGADTQYF
TRBV4-2	many	TRBJ2-5	.	TGTGCCAGCAGCCAAGGGGGCCAAGAGACCCAGTACTTC	CASSQGGQETQYF
TRBV4-1	once	TRBJ1-2	TRBD1	TGCGCCAGCAGCCCTGATTTGGGACAGAGGCTTTACTATGGCTACACCTTC	CASSPDLGQRLYYGYTF
TRBV5-5	.	TRBJ1-2	.	TGTGCCAGCAGCTTACAGGGCAGCTTCTATGGCTACACCTTC	CASSLQGSFYGYTF
TRBV29-1	few	TRBJ2-1	.	TGCAGCGTTGGTGCAATCCGGGACAATGAGCAGTTCTTC	CSVGAIRDNEQFF
TRBV5-1	few	TRBJ2-2	TRBD1	TGCGCCAGCAGCCCTGGACAGGTTTCGTCCGGGGAGCTGTTTTTT	CASSPGQVSSGELFF
TRBV20-1	.	TRBJ2-4	.	TGCAGTGCTTTAGAACGACAGGTGGGCAAAAACATTCAGTACTTC	CSALERQVGKNIQYF
TRBV30	.	TRBJ1-2	.	TGTGCCTGGAGTGTATACGGCTCCCATGGCTACACCTTC	CAWSVYGSHGYTF
TRBV5-1	many	TRBJ1-2	TRBD1	TGCGCCAGCAGCCCGACCTGGGACAGAGCTGGCTACACCTTC	CASSPTWDRAGYTF
TRBV5-1	many	TRBJ2-5	.	TGCGCCAGCAGCTTGGCCATAGGCATCGAGACCCAGTACTTC	CASSLAIGIETQYF
TRBV20-1	many	TRBJ1-4	.	TGCAGTGCTAGCCCCTTCGACAGAACTAATGAAAAACTGTTTTTT	CSASPFDRTNEKLFF
TRBV5-1	many	TRBJ1-1	TRBD1	TGCGCCAGCAGCCGTTGGGGACAGGGCACTGAAGCTTTCTTT	CASSRWGQGTEAFF
TRBV2	.	TRBJ2-1	TRBD2	TGTGCCAGCAGGGGCGCGGGGGGGTCGTACAATGAGCAGTTCTTC	CASRGAGGSYNEQFF
TRBV5-1	.	TRBJ2-4	TRBD2	TGCGCCAGCAGCTTGGGACACGCGGGGGTCTACAATGAGCAGTACTTC	CASSLGHAGVYNEQYF
TRBV5-6	.	TRBJ2-6	TRBD2	TGTGCCAGCAGCTTGGGAGCGGGGCAAAGCTCTGGGGCCAACGTCCCGACTTTC	CASSLGAGQSSGANVPTF
TRBV12-3/TRBV12-4	many	TRBJ2-7	.	TGTGCCAGCAGTCCAACCGGACGGGAGTACGAGCAGTACTTC	CASSPTGREYEQYF
TRBV14	.	TRBJ1-6	.	TGTGCCAGCAGCCTCGACAGTCGGGGTTCACCCCTCCACTTT	CASSLDSRGSPLHF
TRBV2	many	TRBJ2-1	TRBD1	TGTGCCAGCAGAGCCCAGGCAGGGGGCTCCTACAATGAGCAGTTCTTC	CASRAQAGGSYNEQFF
TRBV20-1	many	TRBJ2-5	.	TGCAGTGCTAGTCCAGTGGGTTGGCAAGAGACCCAGTACTTC	CSASPVGWQETQYF
TRBV6-5	.	TRBJ1-2	TRBD1	TGTGCCAGCTCAGGGACAGGGCCTAACTATGGCTACACCTTC	CASSGTGPNYGYTF
TRBV20-1	.	TRBJ2-7	.	TGCAGTGCTAGAGATCCGAGGACTGGCGTCTACGAGCAGTACTTC	CSARDPRTGVYEQYF
TRBV7-2	.	TRBJ2-5	.	TGTGCCAGCGGCTTTCCGGGCAACTACGCGCAGTACTTC	CASGFPGNYAQYF
TRBV7-9	many	TRBJ1-5	.	TGTGCCAGCAGCTTTCAGGGTAGGCCCCAGCATTTT	CASSFQGRPQHF
TRBV29-1	many	TRBJ2-3	.	TGCAGCGTTGGCCCACGACGCACAGATACGCAGTATTTT	CSVGPRRTDTQYF
TRBV20-1	.	TRBJ2-3	TRBD2	TGCAGTGCTAGAGGGACTAGCGGGATACTTGATACGCAGTATTTT	CSARGTSGILDTQYF
TRBV29-1	many	TRBJ1-1	.	TGCAGCGTATTCGTCGGGGGTGGGAACACTGAAGCTTTCTTT	CSVFVGGGNTEAFF
TRBV7-3	many	TRBJ2-1	.	TGTGCCAGCAGCTCGGGGACCCAAATGGAGCAGTTCTTC	CASSSGTQMEQFF
TRBV6-1	many	TRBJ2-3	TRBD2	TGTGCCAGCACACCTAGCGGGGGAGGAGATACGCAGTATTTT	CASTPSGGGDTQYF
TRBV6-1	few	TRBJ1-5	.	TGTGCCAGCAGTGAATATGGCAGGGGTGGTACTCAGCCCCAGCATTTT	CASSEYGRGGTQPQHF
TRBV7-2	many	TRBJ2-2	TRBD1	TGTGCCAGCAGCAAGGAGACAGGGGGCTTGGCCGGGGAGCTGTTTTTT	CASSKETGGLAGELFF
TRBV12-3/TRBV12-4	few	TRBJ2-5	.	TGTACCAGCAGTTTGGAGGGGTGGGAGACCCAGTACTTC	CTSSLEGWETQYF
TRBV15	few	TRBJ1-2	.	TGTGCCACCAGCAGAGAAGGACGGGGTTATGGCTACACCTTC	CATSREGRGYGYTF
TRBV30	few	TRBJ1-2	.	TGTTCATCGCAGGGACGTCTTCCGAACTATGGCTACACCTTC	CSSQGRLPNYGYTF
TRBV4-1	.	TRBJ2-1	.	TGCGCCAACAGCCCAAGATCCGGGGGTGTATACAATGAGCAGCTCTTC	CANSPRSGGVYNEQLF
TRBV3-1	many	TRBJ2-1	TRBD2	TGTGCCAGCAGCCCCCACGAGCGGGGGGGCAATGAGCAGTTCTTC	CASSPHERGGNEQFF
TRBV28	few	TRBJ2-3	.	TGTGCCAGCAGTTTATCCGCCAGGTGGGATACGCAGTATTTT	CASSLSARWDTQYF
TRBV18	.	TRBJ2-4	TRBD1	TGTGCCAGCTCACCTGGACAGGGACGAGGTTCGGACTTC	CASSPGQGRGSDF
TRBV6-1	.	TRBJ1-5	TRBD1	TGTGCCAGCAGCCTACAGGGGACTTATAGCAATCAGCCCCAGCATTTT	CASSLQGTYSNQPQHF
TRBV20-1	many	TRBJ2-1	TRBD1	TGCAGTGCCCCGAAACCCGGGACAGGGTACAATGAGCAGTTCTTC	CSAPKPGTGYNEQFF
TRBV10-2	many	TRBJ2-3	.	TGCGCCAGCAGTGAATTCGTAGTCGGCGGTAGCACAGATACGCAGTATTTT	CASSEFVVGGSTDTQYF
TRBV28	many	TRBJ2-7	.	TGTGCCAGCAGTTTACAGGGCGCCCACGAGCAGTACTTC	CASSLQGAHEQYF
TRBV20-1	.	TRBJ1-2	.	TGCAGTGCTAGAGGTTCTTCGGCGGAAAGCTATGGCTACACCTTC	CSARGSSAESYGYTF